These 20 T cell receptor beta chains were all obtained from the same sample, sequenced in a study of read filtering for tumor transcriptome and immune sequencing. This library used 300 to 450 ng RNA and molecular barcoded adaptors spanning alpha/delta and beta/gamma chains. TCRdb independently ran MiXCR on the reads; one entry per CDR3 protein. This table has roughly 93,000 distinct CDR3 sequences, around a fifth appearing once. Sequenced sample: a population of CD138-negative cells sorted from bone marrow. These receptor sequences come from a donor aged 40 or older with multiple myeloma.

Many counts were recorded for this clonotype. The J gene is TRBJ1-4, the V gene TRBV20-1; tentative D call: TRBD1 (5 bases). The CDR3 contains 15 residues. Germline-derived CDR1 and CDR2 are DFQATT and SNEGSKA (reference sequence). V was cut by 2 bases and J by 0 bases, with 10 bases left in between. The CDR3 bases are TGCAGTGCTAGAACAGGAGCTGCAACTAATGAAAAACTGTTTTTT. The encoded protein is CSARTGAATNEKLFF.

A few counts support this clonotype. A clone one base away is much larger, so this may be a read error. CDR3 DNA sequence: TGTGCCAGCAGTCCCAGACCCTACGAGCGGTACTTC. It codes for CASSPRPYERYF. The V and J genes are TRBV12-3 or TRBV12-4 and TRBJ2-7; D is undetermined. This CDR3 region has 12 residues.

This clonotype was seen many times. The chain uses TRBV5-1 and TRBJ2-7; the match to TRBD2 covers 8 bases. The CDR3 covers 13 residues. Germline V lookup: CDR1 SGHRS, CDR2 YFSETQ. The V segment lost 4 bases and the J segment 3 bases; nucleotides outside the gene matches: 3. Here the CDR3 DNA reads TGCGCCAGCAGCATCGGGACTAGCTACGAGCAGTACTTC. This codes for CASSIGTSYEQYF.

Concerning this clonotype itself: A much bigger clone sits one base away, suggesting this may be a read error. CDR3 in amino acids: CASSLSRGELFF. CDR3 nucleotides: TGTGCCAGCAGCCTCTCCAGGGGGGAGCTGTTTTTT. The rearrangement uses TRBV3-1 and TRBJ2-2; the D is unclear. Germline V gene sequence: CDR1 LGHDT, CDR2 YNNKEL (reference sequence). Deletions cut 4 bases from V and 8 bases from J, with 8 bases between. The CDR3 runs 12 residues.

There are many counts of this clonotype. CDR3 DNA: TGTGCCAGCAGTGAATATGCGGTTTCCACTGAAGCTTTCTTT. This sequence encodes CASSEYAVSTEAFF. The V and J genes are TRBV6-1 and TRBJ1-1; D gene ambiguous. Trimming left V 2 bases short and J 4 bases short, with 11 bases between. CDR3 size: 14 residues. Germline CDR1 and CDR2: MNHNS and SASEGT.

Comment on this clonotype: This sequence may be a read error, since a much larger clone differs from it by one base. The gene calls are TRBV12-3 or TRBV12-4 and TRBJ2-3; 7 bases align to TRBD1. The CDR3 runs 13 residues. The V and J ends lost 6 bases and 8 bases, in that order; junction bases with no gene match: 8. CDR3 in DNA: TGTGCCAGCAGGCAAACAGGGGCAGGTACGCAGTATTTT. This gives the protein CASRQTGAGTQYF.

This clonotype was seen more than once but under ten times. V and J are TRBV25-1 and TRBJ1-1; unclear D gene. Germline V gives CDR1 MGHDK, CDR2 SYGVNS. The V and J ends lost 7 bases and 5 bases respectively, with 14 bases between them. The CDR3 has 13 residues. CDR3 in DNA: TGTGCCAGCAAGGCAGCGGTCGGGACTGAAGCTTTCTTT. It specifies CASKAAVGTEAFF.

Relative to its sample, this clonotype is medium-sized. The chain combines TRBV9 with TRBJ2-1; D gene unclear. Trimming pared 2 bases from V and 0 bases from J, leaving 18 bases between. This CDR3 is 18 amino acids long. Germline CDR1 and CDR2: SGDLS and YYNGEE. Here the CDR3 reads CASSVSQGNYGSYNEQFF. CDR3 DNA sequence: TGTGCCAGCAGCGTCTCTCAAGGGAATTACGGCTCCTACAATGAGCAGTTCTTC. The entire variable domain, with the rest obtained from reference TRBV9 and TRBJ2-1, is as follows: DSGVTQTPKHLITATGQRVTLRCSPRSGDLSVYWYQQSLDQGLQFLIQYYNGEERAKGNILERFSAQQFPDLHSELNLSSLELGDSALYFCASSVSQGNYGSYNEQFFGPGTRLTVL.

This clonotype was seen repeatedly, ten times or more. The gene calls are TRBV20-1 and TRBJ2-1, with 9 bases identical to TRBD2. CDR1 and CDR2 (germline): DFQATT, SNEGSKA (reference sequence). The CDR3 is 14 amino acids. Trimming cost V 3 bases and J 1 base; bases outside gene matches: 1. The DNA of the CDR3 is TGCAGTGCTAGGGGACTAGCTTCCTACAATGAGCAGTTCTTC. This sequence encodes CSARGLASYNEQFF.

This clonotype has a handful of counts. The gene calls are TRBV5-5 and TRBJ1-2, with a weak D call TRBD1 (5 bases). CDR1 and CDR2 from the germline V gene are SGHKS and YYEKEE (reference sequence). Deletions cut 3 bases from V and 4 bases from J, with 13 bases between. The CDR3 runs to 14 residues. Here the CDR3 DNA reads TGTGCCAGCAGCTCGAGTCGGGGCCGCTATGGCTACACCTTC. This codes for CASSSSRGRYGYTF. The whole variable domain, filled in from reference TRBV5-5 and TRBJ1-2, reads DAGVTQSPTHLIKTRGQQVTLRCSPISGHKSVSWYQQVLGQGPQFIFQYYEKEERGRGNFPDRFSARQFPNYSSELNVNALLLGDSALYLCASSSSRGRYGYTFGSGTRLTVV.

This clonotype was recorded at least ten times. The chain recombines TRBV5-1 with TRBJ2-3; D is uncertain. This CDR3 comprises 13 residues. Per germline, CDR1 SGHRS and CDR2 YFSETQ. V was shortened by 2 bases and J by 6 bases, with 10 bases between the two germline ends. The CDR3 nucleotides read TGCGCCAGCAGCTTCCTTAGCTCGGATACGCAGTATTTT. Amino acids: CASSFLSSDTQYF.

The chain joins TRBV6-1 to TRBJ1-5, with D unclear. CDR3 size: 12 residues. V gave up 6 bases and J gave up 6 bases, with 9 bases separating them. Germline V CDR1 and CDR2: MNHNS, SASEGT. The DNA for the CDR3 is TGTGCCAGCAGAAGATGGGGTCAGCCCCAGCATTTT. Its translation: CASRRWGQPQHF.

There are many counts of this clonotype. The CDR3 reads CASSKAGHEQYF. DNA for the CDR3: TGTGCCAGCTCGAAGGCGGGGCACGAGCAGTACTTC. This chain uses TRBV18 with TRBJ2-7; D might be TRBD2 (6 bases). The CDR3 sequence is 12 residues long. Trimming removed 6 bases from V and 5 bases from J, with 11 bases in between. Germline CDR1 is KGHSH and CDR2 is LQKENI.

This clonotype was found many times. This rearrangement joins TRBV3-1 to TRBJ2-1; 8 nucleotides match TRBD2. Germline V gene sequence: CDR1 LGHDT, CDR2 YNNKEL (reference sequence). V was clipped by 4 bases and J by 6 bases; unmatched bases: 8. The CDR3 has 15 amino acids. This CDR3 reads CASSRTSGGGNEQFF. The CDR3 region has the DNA TGTGCCAGCAGCCGCACTAGCGGTGGGGGCAATGAGCAGTTCTTC.

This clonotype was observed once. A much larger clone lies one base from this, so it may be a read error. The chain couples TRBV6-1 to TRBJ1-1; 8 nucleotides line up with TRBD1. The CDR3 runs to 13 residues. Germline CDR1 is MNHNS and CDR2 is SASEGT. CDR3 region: CAISATGGTEAFF. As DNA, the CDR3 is TGTGCCATCAGTGCCACAGGGGGCACTGAAGCTTTCTTT.

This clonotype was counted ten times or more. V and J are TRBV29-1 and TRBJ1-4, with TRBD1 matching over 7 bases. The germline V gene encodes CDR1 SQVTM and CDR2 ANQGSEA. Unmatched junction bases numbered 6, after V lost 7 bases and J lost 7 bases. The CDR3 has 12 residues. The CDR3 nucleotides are TGCAGCGCCGGGGACAGCGGTGAAAAACTGTTTTTT. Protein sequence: CSAGDSGEKLFF.

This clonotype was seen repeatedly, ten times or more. CDR3 region: CATKLGAKGSGANVLTF. Here the CDR3 DNA reads TGTGCCACCAAACTCGGGGCAAAAGGCTCTGGGGCCAACGTCCTGACTTTC. V and J are TRBV19 and TRBJ2-6; D is possibly TRBD1 or TRBD2 (5 bases each). This CDR3 spans 17 amino acids. Germline values: CDR1 LNHDA, CDR2 SQIVND (reference sequence). Deletions cut 10 bases from V and 0 bases from J, with 19 bases between.

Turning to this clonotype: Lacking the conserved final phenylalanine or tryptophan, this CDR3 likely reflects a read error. In nucleotides, the CDR3 is TGTGCCAGCAGTGACTTGATCGCCGGGGGCCAAGAGACCCAGTACTCC. It codes for CASSDLIAGGQETQYS. The rearrangement uses TRBV6-1 and TRBJ2-5; a possible D gene is TRBD2 (6 bases). This CDR3 has 16 residues. Germline V gene sequence: CDR1 MNHNS, CDR2 SASEGT. V gave up 3 bases and J gave up 1 base, with 15 bases separating them.

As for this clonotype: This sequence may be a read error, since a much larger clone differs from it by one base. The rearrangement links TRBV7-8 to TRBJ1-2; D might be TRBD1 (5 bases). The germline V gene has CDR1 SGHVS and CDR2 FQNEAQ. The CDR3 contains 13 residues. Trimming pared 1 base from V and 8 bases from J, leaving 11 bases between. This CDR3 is CASSLEPRDGYTF. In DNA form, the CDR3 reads TGTGCCAGCAGCTTAGAACCAAGGGACGGCTACACCTTC.

The CDR3 spells CASSLGQNTDTQYF. As DNA, the CDR3 is TGTGCCAGCAGCTTGGGACAGAACACAGATACGCAGTATTTT. The chain carries TRBV7-9 and TRBJ2-3, with 7 bases aligning to TRBD1. Germline V gene data show CDR1 as SEHNR and CDR2 as FQNEAQ (reference sequence). The ends lost 3 bases at V and 2 bases at J; junction bases unmatched: 2. The CDR3 spans 14 residues.